These 14 T cell receptor beta chains share one sample of origin, sequenced in a study of T cells in women clearing cervical HPV infection. Using immunoSEQ multiplex PCR, the repertoire was profiled, and TCRdb retains in-frame clones only, with some absent. Recorded for this sample: about 45,000 clones. Sequencing input: blood buffy coat. These receptors all stem from a woman between 18 and 70 years old with a cervical HPV16 infection that either progressed to CIN3+ or cleared (not recorded which).

Concerning this clone itself: Sequencing ends 3 residues short of the CDR3 end; the germline J gene provides the rest. The chain carries TRBV2 and TRBJ1-2; possibly TRBD1 for D (5 bases). The CDR3 runs to 13 residues. Germline-derived CDR1 and CDR2 are SNHLY and FYNNEI. The CDR3: CASGGTLQETYTF. CDR3 bases read: TGTGCCAGCGGAGGGACTCTCCAAGAGACC.

Notes on this clone: The read ends 3 residues early relative to the CDR3; the germline J gene fills the gap. This chain uses TRBV7-2 with TRBJ2-1, with D perhaps TRBD1 (5 bases). Trimming stripped 4 bases from V and 5 bases from J, with 12 bases between. This CDR3 comprises 14 residues. CDR1 is SGHTA, CDR2 FQGNSA, per germline. The covered CDR3 bases are TGTGCCAGCAGCTCCGTTCTAGGGGACAATGAG. It yields the protein CASSSVLGDNE. The full CDR3 is CASSSVLGDNEQFF. The full variable domain, rest sourced from reference TRBV7-2 and TRBJ2-1, is GAGVSQSPSNKVTEKGKDVELRCDPISGHTALYWYRQSLGQGLEFLIYFQGNSAPDKSGLPSDRFSAERTGGSVSTLTIQRTQQEDSAVYLCASSSVLGDNEQFFGPGTRLTVL.

Comment on this clone: From the germline J gene comes the end of the CDR3, since the read stops 3 residues before it. This chain connects TRBV10-3 to TRBJ2-7, with 7 nucleotides matching TRBD1. With V trimmed by 7 bases and J by 1 base, 7 bases remained unmatched. CDR1 and CDR2 (germline): ENHRY, SYGVKD. The CDR3 is 14 amino acids. The covered CDR3 bases are TGTGCCATCAAGGGACAGACAATATCCTACGAG. This encodes CAIKGQTISYE. The whole CDR3 protein reads CAIKGQTISYEQYF.

CDR3 protein: CASSLRQTSETQYF. Incomplete CDR3 DNA: TGTGCCAGCAGTTTAAGACAGACCTCCGAGACC. The V and J genes are TRBV2 and TRBJ2-5; possible D gene TRBD1, 5 bases. The CDR3 end is not reached by the read, which stops 3 residues before it; the germline J gene fills it in. Germline-derived CDR1 and CDR2 are SNHLY and FYNNEI. The CDR3 is 14 amino acids. V was pared by 5 bases and J by 5 bases, with 15 bases between.

Concerning this clone: The read terminates 3 residues ahead of where the CDR3 ends, so the germline J gene completes it. The rearrangement links TRBV20-1 to TRBJ2-5, with a tentative D call TRBD2 (6 bases). CDR3 length equals 15 residues. Germline CDR1 DFQATT, CDR2 SNEGSKA (reference sequence). Trimming stripped 1 base from V and 6 bases from J, with 18 bases between. The part of the CDR3 DNA that was read is TGCAGTGCTAGAGGTCAAAGAGGCGCGGGGAAGACC. Residues: CSARGQRGAGKT. The full CDR3 sequence reads CSARGQRGAGKTQYF.

As regards this clone: The read is 3 residues too short to cover the CDR3 end, so that end is filled in from the germline J gene. The chain uses TRBV19 and TRBJ1-2; a possible D gene is TRBD1 (6 bases). This CDR3 contains 15 residues. Germline V lookup: CDR1 LNHDA, CDR2 SQIVND (reference sequence). V lost 5 bases and J 1 base, leaving 14 bases between the germline ends. The DNA read from the CDR3 is TGTGCCAGTAGTTTGGGGACACCATATAACTATGGC. It translates to CASSLGTPYNYG. The whole CDR3 region reads CASSLGTPYNYGYTF.

This clone is classed as medium-sized (0.01 to 0.1%) by frequency. The CDR3 end is not reached by the read, which stops 3 residues before it; the germline J gene fills it in. This chain connects TRBV20-1 to TRBJ2-5; D may be TRBD2 (5 bases). V dropped 4 bases and J dropped 5 bases, with 23 bases sitting between them. In germline, CDR1 is DFQATT, CDR2 SNEGSKA (reference sequence). The CDR3 is 16 amino acids. The CDR3 protein is CSATSEASRFGETQYF. The sequenced CDR3 bases are TGCAGTGCTACCAGCGAGGCTAGCCGGTTTGGGGAGACC.

With regard to this clone: The read falls 3 residues short of the CDR3 end, and the missing part is taken from the germline J gene. The genes are TRBV5-1 and TRBJ1-2; tentatively, D is TRBD1 (6 bases). The CDR3 totals 13 residues. Germline-derived CDR1 and CDR2 are SGHRS and YFSETQ. The CDR3 DNA, read in part, is TGCGCCAGCAGCTTCACAGGGCTAGGAGGA. Amino acid sequence: CASSFTGLGG. The full CDR3 sequence reads CASSFTGLGGYTF.

Note on this clone: The CDR3 end falls 3 residues outside the read, so it is completed with the germline J gene. The chain combines TRBV19 with TRBJ2-3; D perhaps matches TRBD1 (7 bases). Germline V gives CDR1 LNHDA, CDR2 SQIVND (reference sequence). The CDR3 covers 18 residues. The V and J ends lost 4 bases and 4 bases respectively, with 24 bases between them. CDR3 residues: CASSRGDRWGLVPDTQYF. CDR3 DNA (partial): TGTGCCAGTAGTAGGGGGGACAGATGGGGCTTGGTACCAGATACG.

With respect to this clone: The CDR3 extends 3 residues past the end of the read, so its final part is completed from the germline J gene. The gene calls are TRBV5-4 and TRBJ2-2; TRBD2 matches 11 bases. J lost 3 bases, V lost 4 bases, and 2 bases had no gene match. In germline, CDR1 is SGHNT, CDR2 YYREEE (reference sequence). There are 15 residues in the CDR3. The CDR3 loop reads CASSPGLADTGELFF. The covered CDR3 bases are TGTGCCAGCAGCCCGGGACTAGCGGACACCGGGGAG.

Points on this clone: The read ends 3 residues early relative to the CDR3; the germline J gene fills the gap. This sequence joins TRBV6-4 and TRBJ2-2, with 11 bases lining up with TRBD2. Unmatched junction bases numbered 4, after V lost 0 bases and J lost 4 bases. CDR3 length equals 17 residues. Germline V gene lookup returns CDR1 MRHNA and CDR2 SNTAGT. The part of the CDR3 DNA that was read is TGTGCCAGCAGTGACTCCTCGACTAGCGGGATCACCGGGGAG. As protein: CASSDSSTSGITGE. The complete CDR3 sequence is CASSDSSTSGITGELFF.

As to this clone: The CDR3 goes on 3 residues after the read ends, and that part is filled in from the germline J gene. The chain employs TRBV7-8 and TRBJ1-2; maybe TRBD1 (5 bases). Germline CDR1 reads SGHVS; CDR2 reads FQNEAQ. This CDR3 has 15 amino acids. Trimming shortened V by 2 bases and J by 6 bases, and 16 bases separated the two germline ends. Partial CDR3 DNA: TGTGCCAGCAGCTTAATAAGCAGGGTGGTCGATGGC. Translating it yields CASSLISRVVDG. The full CDR3 protein reads CASSLISRVVDGYTF.

Notes on this clone: The read halts 3 residues ahead of the CDR3 end, with the missing end drawn from the germline J gene. The chain has TRBV7-2 and TRBJ2-7; 11 bases map to TRBD2. The V segment lost 2 bases and the J segment 6 bases; nucleotides outside the gene matches: 6. This CDR3 region has 15 residues. From germline, CDR1 is SGHTA and CDR2 FQGNSA. The sequenced CDR3 bases are TGTGCCAGCAGCTTAAGGCTAGCGGGAGGCGGCGAG. This sequence encodes CASSLRLAGGGE. The complete CDR3 reads CASSLRLAGGGEQYF.

Of note for this clone: The same CDR3 can be traced to other DNA sequences in this sample. This CDR3 reads CASSPTDRVSGNTIYF. Partial CDR3 DNA: TGTGCCAGCAGCCCGACGGACAGGGTCTCTGGAAACACC. The chain combines TRBV7-6 with TRBJ1-3, with 8 bases that match TRBD1. The missing CDR3 end, 3 residues past where the read stops, is filled in from the germline J gene. CDR1 and CDR2 (germline): SGHVS, FNYEAQ. The ends lost 5 bases at V and 0 bases at J; junction bases unmatched: 6. This CDR3 contains 16 residues.